This T cell receptor beta chain originates from a study of T cell responses to AZD1222 COVID-19 vaccine. Whole-study findings and limits: Clonal diversity may have been underestimated in mostly white British donors. Dominant at 160-218 and 743-854, vaccine-associated CD4 TCRs also spanned spike.

Profiling relied on immunoSEQ multiplex PCR, and the TCRdb table lists in-frame clones only, not all of them. The sample holds 110,000 to 150,000 clones, approximately 83% seen once. A word on this clone: The antigen remains unidentified.

Germline V lookup: CDR1 LNHDA, CDR2 SQIVND (reference sequence). V was shortened by 3 bases and J by 1 base, with 10 bases between the two germline ends. The CDR3 runs to 15 residues. The input for sequencing was peripheral blood, taken on day 0 of AZD1222 vaccination. The clonotype originates from an adult in good health. The chain has TRBV19 and TRBJ1-5; D not resolved. The CDR3 DNA reads as TGTGCCAGTAGTATTCTAGGGAACAGCAATCAGCCCCAGCATTTT. As protein: CASSILGNSNQPQHF.